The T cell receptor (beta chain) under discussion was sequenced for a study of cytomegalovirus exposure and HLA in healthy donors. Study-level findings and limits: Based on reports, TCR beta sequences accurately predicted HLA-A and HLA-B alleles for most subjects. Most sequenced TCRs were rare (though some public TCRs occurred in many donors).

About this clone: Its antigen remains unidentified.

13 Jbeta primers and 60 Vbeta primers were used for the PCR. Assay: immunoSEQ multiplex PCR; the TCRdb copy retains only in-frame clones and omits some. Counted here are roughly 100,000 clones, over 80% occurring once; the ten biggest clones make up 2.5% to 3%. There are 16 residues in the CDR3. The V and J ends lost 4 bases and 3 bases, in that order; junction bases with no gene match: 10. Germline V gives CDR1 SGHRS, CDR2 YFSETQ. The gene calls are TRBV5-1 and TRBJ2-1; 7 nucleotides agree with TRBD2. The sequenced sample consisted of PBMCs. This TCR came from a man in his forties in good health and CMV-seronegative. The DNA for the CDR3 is TGCGCCAGCAGCCCTCGACTAGCATCTGACTACAATGAGCAGTTCTTC. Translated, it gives CASSPRLASDYNEQFF.